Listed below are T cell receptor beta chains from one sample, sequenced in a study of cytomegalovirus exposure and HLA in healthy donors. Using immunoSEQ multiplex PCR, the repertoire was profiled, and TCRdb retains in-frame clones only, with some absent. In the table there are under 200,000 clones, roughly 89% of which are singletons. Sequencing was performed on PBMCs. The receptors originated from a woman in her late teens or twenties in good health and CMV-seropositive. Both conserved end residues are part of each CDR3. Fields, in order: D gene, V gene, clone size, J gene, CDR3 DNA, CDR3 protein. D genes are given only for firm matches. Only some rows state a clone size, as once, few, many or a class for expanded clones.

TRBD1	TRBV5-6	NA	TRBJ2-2	TGTGCCAGCAGCCCTGGAACCGGGACAGGGGACACCGGGGAGCTGTTTTTT	CASSPGTGTGDTGELFF
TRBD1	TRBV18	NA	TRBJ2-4	TGTGCCAGCTCACGGACAGGGGGAAACATTCAGTACTTC	CASSRTGGNIQYF
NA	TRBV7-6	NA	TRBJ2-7	TGTGCCAGCAGCTCCCAGACAGGCGAGGAGCAGTACTTC	CASSSQTGEEQYF
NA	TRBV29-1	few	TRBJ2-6	TGCAGCCCCCCTGCGGGATCTGGGGCCAACGTCCTGACTTTC	CSPPAGSGANVLTF
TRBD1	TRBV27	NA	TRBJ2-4	TGTGCCAGCAGTAGCTCGACAGGGTGGGGGAACATTCAGTACTTC	CASSSSTGWGNIQYF
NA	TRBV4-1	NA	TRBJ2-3	TGCGCCAGCAGCCCCCTTCGGGGCGGGACAGCTAGCACAGATACGCAGTATTTT	CASSPLRGGTASTDTQYF
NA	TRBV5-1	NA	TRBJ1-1	TGCGCCAGCAGCTTGGTAACTGGGGGCGATGGAAAAGCTTTCTTT	CASSLVTGGDGKAFF
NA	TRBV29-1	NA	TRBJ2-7	TGCAGCGTTGTGTCCGGGAGCTCCTACGAGCAGTACTTC	CSVVSGSSYEQYF
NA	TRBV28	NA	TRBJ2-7	TGTGCCAGCAGCAATGGCCCCCTCGAGCAGTACTTC	CASSNGPLEQYF
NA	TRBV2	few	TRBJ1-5	TGTGCCAGCAGTGAAGGGTTACTCCCGGATCAGCCCCAGCATTTT	CASSEGLLPDQPQHF
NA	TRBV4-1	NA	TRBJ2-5	TGCGCCAGCAGCCAAGTATTAGAGAGAGGAGAGACCCAGTACTTC	CASSQVLERGETQYF
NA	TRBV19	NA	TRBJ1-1	TGTGCCAGTAGTCTACCCTATAGACAGCCCATGAACACTGAAGCTTTCTTT	CASSLPYRQPMNTEAFF
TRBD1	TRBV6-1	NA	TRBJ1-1	TGTGCCAGCAGACGGGGACAGACGAACACTGAAGCTTTCTTT	CASRRGQTNTEAFF
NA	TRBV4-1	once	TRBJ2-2	TGCGCCAGCAGCCCAAGGGGCACCGGGGAGCTGTTTTTT	CASSPRGTGELFF
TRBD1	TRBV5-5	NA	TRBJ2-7	TGTGCCAGCAGCTTGGGACAGGGGGCCTACGAGCAGTACTTC	CASSLGQGAYEQYF
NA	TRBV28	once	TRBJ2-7	TGTGCCAGCAGCCCAATATTCGACAGTTCGGGCGAGCAGTACTTC	CASSPIFDSSGEQYF